The sequence of this T cell receptor (beta chain) was determined in a study of blood T cell repertoires in COVID-19. Enrolled during active infection, Seattle patients were then followed longitudinally. The CDR3 runs 14 residues. Germline trimming cut 3 bases from V and 5 bases from J; bases unmatched to any gene: 5. The V gene's germline CDR1 is SEHNR and CDR2 FQNEAQ (reference sequence). Measured with immunoSEQ multiplex PCR; TCRdb has only the in-frame clones, and not every one. Counted here are approximately 120,000 clones, more than 80% occurring once; the ten biggest clones make up 3.2%. Sequencing was performed on peripheral blood. The clonotype originates from a woman older than 75 with COVID-19, enrolled during active disease. V gene TRBV7-9 combines with J gene TRBJ2-5, with 8 nucleotides matching TRBD1. The CDR3, as DNA: TGTGCCAGCAGCTTCGCAGGGGGCGACGAGACCCAGTACTTC. This gives the protein CASSFAGGDETQYF.